This T cell receptor (beta chain) was retrieved from a study of cytomegalovirus exposure and HLA in healthy donors. About the study: Approximately 180 million T cells yielded approximately 100 million unique TCR beta sequences, as an earlier analysis found.

A word on this clone: As yet, its antigen is unknown.

Trimming at V came to 4 bases and at J to 5 bases, leaving 8 bases not matched to a gene. Germline V CDR1 and CDR2: MDHEN, SYDVKM. The CDR3 is 15 residues long. The PCR was carried out with 60 Vbeta primers and 13 Jbeta primers. Profiling relied on immunoSEQ multiplex PCR, and the TCRdb table lists in-frame clones only, not all of them. The table includes about 120,000 clones, about 80% detected once. General study results and limits: Earlier analysis found most TCR beta V segments productive about 87% or about 30% of the time. Per a later analysis, HLA-associated TCR beta chains showed more clonal expansion than other, equally common TCR beta chains.

The V call is TRBV28, the J call TRBJ1-5; TRBD1 matches 7 bases. The sample comprised PBMCs. The TCR originated in a human donor in good health. The chain's CDR3 is CASSSGTASDQPQHF. The DNA for the CDR3 is TGTGCCAGCAGTTCCGGGACAGCCTCGGATCAGCCCCAGCATTTT. The entire variable domain, with the rest obtained from reference TRBV28 and TRBJ1-5, is as follows: DVKVTQSSRYLVKRTGEKVFLECVQDMDHENMFWYRQDPGLGLRLIYFSYDVKMKEKGDIPEGYSVSREKKERFSLILESASTNQTSMYLCASSSGTASDQPQHFGDGTRLSIL.